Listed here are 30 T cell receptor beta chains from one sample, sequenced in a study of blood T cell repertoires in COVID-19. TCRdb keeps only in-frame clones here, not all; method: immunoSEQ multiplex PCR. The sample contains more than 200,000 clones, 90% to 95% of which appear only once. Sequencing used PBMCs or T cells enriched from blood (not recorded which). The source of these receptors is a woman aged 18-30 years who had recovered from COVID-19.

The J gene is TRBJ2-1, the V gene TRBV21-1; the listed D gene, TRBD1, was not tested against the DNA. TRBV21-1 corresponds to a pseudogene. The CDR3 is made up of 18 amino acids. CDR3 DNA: TGTGCCAGCAGCAAGTCTGGACAGGACGCCGGCGCTTACAATGAGCAGTTCTTC. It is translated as CASSKSGQDAGAYNEQFF.

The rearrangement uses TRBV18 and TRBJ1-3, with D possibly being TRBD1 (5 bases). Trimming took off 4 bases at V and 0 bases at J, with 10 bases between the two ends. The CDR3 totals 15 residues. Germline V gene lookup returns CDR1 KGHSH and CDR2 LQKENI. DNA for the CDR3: TGTGCCAGCTCACGCACAGGTCTCTCTGGAAACACCATATATTTT. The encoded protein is CASSRTGLSGNTIYF.

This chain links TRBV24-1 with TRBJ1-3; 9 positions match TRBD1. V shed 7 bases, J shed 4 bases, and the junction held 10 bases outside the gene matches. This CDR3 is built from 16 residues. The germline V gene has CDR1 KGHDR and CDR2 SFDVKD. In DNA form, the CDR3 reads TGTGCCACCAGAATGGAACAGGGGGCGCGGGGAAACACCATATATTTT. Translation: CATRMEQGARGNTIYF.

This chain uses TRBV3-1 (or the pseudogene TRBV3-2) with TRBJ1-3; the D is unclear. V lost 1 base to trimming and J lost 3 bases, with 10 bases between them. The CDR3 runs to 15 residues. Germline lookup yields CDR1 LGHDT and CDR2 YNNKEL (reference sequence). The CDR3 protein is CASSQARQLGNTIYF. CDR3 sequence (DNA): TGTGCCAGCAGCCAAGCCCGACAACTTGGAAACACCATATATTTT.

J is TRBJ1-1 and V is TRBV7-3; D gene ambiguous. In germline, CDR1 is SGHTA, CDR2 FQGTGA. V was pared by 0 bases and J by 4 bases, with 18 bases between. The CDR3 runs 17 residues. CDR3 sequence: CASSLTLPGIGATEAFF. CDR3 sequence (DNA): TGTGCCAGCAGCTTAACTTTACCCGGGATCGGAGCCACTGAAGCTTTCTTT.

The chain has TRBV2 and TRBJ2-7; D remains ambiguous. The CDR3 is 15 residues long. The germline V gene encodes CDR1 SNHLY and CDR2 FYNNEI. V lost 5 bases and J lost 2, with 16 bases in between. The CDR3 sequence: CASSLSTPATYEQYF. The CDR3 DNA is TGTGCCAGCAGTTTAAGCACTCCTGCTACCTACGAGCAGTACTTC.

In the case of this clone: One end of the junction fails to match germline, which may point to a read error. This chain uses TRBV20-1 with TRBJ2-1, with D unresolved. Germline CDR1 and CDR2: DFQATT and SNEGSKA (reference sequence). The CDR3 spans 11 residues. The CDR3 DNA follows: TGCAGTGCATTTCACTACGATGAGCAGTTCTTC. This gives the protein CSAFHYDEQFF.

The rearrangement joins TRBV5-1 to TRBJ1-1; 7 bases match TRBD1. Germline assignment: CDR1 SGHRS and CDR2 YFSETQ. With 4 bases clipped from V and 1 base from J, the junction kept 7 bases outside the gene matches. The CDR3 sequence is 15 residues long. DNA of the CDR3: TGCGCCAGCAGCCGCGACGGGACAGAGAACACTGAAGCTTTCTTT. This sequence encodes CASSRDGTENTEAFF.

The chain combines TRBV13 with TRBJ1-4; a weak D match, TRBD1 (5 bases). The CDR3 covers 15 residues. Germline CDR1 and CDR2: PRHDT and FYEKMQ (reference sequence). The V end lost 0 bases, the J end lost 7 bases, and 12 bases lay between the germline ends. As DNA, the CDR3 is TGTGCCAGCAGCTTAGGTCGGGGGTTAACTGAAAAACTGTTTTTT. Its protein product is CASSLGRGLTEKLFF.

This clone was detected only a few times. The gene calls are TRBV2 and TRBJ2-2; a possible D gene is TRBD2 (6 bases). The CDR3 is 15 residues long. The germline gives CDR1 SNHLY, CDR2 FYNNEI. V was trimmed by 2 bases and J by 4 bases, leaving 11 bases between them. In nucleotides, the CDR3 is TGTGCCAGCAGTGAACTAGCGTGGGGCACCGGGGAGCTGTTTTTT. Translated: CASSELAWGTGELFF.

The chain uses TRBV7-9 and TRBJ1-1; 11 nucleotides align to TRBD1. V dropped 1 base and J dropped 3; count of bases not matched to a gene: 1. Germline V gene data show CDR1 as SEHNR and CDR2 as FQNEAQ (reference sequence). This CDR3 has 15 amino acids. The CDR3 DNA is TGTGCCAGCAGCTTAGGGGGACAGGGGGACACTGAAGCTTTCTTT. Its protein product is CASSLGGQGDTEAFF. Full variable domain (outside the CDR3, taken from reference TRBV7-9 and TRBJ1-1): DTGVSQNPRHKITKRGQNVTFRCDPISEHNRLYWYRQTLGQGPEFLTYFQNEAQLEKSRLLSDRFSAERPKGSFSTLEIQRTEQGDSAMYLCASSLGGQGDTEAFFGQGTRLTVV.

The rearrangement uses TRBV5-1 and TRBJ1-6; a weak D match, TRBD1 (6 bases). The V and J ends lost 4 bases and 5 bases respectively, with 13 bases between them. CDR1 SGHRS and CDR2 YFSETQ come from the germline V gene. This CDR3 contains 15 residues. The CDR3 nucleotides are TGCGCCAGCAGCAAGCAAGGGGGGGATAATTCACCCCTCCACTTT. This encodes CASSKQGGDNSPLHF. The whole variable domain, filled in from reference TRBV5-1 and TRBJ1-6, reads KAGVTQTPRYLIKTRGQQVTLSCSPISGHRSVSWYQQTPGQGLQFLFEYFSETQRNKGNFPGRFSGRQFSNSRSEMNVSTLELGDSALYLCASSKQGGDNSPLHFGNGTRLTVT.

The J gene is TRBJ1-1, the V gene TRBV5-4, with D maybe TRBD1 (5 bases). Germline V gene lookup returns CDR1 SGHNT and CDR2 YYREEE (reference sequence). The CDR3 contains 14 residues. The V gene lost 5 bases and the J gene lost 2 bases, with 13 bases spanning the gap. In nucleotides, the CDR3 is TGTGCCAGCAGTAAAGACAGTACTAACACTGAAGCTTTCTTT. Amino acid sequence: CASSKDSTNTEAFF.

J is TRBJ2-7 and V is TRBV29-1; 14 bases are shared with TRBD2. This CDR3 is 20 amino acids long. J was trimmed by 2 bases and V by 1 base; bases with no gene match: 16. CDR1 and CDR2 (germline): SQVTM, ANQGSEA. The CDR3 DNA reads TGCAGCGTTGAAGTGGACAGCCGGACTAGCGGGAGGATACGTACCTACGAGCAGTACTTC. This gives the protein CSVEVDSRTSGRIRTYEQYF.

CDR3 bases: TGTGCCAGCAGTTACCCCCGAGGTAGCGGGGCTCGGGATACGCAGTATTTT. It yields the protein CASSYPRGSGARDTQYF. The rearrangement joins TRBV6-2 or TRBV6-3 to TRBJ2-3; 8 bases map to TRBD2. Losses at the gene ends were 2 bases for V and 6 bases for J; bases not matched to a gene: 13. CDR1 is MNHEY, CDR2 SVGEGT, per germline. There are 17 residues in the CDR3.

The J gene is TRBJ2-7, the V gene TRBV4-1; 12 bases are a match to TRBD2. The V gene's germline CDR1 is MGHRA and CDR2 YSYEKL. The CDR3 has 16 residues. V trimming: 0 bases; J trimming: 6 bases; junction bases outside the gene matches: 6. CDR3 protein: CASSQEVTSGRPEQYF. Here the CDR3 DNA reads TGCGCCAGCAGCCAAGAAGTAACTAGCGGGAGGCCCGAGCAGTACTTC.

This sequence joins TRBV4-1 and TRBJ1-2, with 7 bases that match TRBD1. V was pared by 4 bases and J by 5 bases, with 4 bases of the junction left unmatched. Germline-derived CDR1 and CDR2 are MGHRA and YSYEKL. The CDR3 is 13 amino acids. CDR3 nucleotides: TGCGCCAGCAGCCGACAGGGAGAATATGGCTACACCTTC. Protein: CASSRQGEYGYTF.

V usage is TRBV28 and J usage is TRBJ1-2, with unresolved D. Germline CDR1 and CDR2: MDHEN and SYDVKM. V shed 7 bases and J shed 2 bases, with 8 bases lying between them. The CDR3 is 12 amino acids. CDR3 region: CASNSLNYGYTF. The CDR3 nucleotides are TGTGCCAGCAATAGCCTCAACTATGGCTACACCTTC.

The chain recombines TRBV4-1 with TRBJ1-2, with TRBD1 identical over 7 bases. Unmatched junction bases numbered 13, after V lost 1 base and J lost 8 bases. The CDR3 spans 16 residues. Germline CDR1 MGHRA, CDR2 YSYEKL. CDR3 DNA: TGCGCCAGCAGCCAAGGGGGGATGACAGGGTATCTCGGCTACACCTTC. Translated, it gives CASSQGGMTGYLGYTF.

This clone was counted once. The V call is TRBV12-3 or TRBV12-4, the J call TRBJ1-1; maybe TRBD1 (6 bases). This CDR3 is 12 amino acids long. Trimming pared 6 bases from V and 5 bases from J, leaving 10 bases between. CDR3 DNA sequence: TGTGCCAGCAGCCGAGGGGGAACTGAAGCTTTCTTT. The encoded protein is CASSRGGTEAFF.

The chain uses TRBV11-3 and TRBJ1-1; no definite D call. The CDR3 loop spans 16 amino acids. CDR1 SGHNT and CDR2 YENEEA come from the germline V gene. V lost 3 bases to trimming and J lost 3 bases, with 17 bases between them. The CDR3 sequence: CASSFVQARRDTEAFF. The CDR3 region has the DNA TGTGCCAGCAGCTTCGTCCAGGCGAGGAGGGACACTGAAGCTTTCTTT.

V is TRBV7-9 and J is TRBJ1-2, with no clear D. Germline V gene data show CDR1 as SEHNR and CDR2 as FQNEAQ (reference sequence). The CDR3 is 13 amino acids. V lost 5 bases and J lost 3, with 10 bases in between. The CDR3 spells CASSTGSDYGYTF. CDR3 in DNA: TGTGCCAGCAGCACGGGATCCGACTATGGCTACACCTTC.

Here the CDR3 reads CASSARTGAISNTEAFF. Here the CDR3 DNA reads TGTGCCAGTAGTGCCAGGACAGGGGCAATCTCGAACACTGAAGCTTTCTTT. The chain carries TRBV19 and TRBJ1-1; 9 nucleotides line up with TRBD1. Germline CDR1 reads LNHDA; CDR2 reads SQIVND (reference sequence). This CDR3 comprises 17 residues. With 5 bases clipped from V and 1 base from J, the junction kept 11 bases outside the gene matches.

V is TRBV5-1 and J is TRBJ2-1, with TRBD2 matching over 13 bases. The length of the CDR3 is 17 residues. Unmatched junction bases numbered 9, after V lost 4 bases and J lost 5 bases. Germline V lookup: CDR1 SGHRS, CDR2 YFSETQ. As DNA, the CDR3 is TGCGCCAGCAGCCCCCGGACTAGCGGGAGATCGAACAATGAGCAGTTCTTC. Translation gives CASSPRTSGRSNNEQFF. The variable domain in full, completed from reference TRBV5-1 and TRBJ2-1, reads KAGVTQTPRYLIKTRGQQVTLSCSPISGHRSVSWYQQTPGQGLQFLFEYFSETQRNKGNFPGRFSGRQFSNSRSEMNVSTLELGDSALYLCASSPRTSGRSNNEQFFGPGTRLTVL.

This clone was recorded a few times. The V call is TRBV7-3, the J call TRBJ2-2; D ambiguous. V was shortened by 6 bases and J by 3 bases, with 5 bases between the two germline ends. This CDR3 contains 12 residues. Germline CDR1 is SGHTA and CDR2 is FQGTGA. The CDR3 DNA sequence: TGTGCCAGCAGTCTTTACACCGGGGAGCTGTTTTTT. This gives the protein CASSLYTGELFF.

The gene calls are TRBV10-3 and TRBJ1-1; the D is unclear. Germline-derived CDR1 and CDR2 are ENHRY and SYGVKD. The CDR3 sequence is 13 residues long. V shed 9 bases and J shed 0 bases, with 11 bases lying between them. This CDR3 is CAITVKMNTEAFF. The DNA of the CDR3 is TGTGCCATAACAGTGAAGATGAACACTGAAGCTTTCTTT.

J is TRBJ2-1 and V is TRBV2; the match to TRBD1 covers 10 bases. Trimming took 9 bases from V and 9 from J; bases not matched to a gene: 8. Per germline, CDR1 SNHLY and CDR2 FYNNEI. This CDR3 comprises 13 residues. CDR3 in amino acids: CASSWTGGLEQFF. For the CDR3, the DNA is TGTGCCAGTTCGTGGACAGGGGGTCTTGAGCAGTTCTTC.

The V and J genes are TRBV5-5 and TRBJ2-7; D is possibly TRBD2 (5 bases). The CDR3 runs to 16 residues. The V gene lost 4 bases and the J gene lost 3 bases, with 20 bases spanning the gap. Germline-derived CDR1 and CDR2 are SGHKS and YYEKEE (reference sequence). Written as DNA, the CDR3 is TGTGCCAGCAGCCGACATCTAGCTAACTCCTACTACGAGCAGTACTTC. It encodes CASSRHLANSYYEQYF.

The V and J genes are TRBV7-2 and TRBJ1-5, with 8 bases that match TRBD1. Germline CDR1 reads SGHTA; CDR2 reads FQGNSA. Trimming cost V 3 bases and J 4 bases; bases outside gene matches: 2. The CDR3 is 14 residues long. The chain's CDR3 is CASSFGQGNQPQHF. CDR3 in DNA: TGTGCCAGCAGCTTCGGACAGGGAAATCAGCCCCAGCATTTT.

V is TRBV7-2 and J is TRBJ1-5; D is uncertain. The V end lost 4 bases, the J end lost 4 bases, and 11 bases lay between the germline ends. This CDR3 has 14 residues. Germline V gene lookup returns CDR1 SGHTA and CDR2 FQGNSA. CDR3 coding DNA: TGTGCCAGCAGCTCCGACACCAGAAATCAGCCCCAGCATTTT. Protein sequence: CASSSDTRNQPQHF.